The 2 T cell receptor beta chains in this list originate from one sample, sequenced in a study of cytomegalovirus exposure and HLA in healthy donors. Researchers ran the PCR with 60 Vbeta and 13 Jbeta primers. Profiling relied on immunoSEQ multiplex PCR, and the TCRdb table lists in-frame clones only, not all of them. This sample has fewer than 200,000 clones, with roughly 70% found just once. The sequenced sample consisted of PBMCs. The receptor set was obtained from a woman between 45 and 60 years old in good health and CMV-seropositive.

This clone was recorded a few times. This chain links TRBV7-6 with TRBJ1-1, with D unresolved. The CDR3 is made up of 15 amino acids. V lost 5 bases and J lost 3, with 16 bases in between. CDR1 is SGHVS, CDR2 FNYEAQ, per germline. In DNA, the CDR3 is TGTGCCAGCAGCCTATCAATAGCGGATGACACTGAAGCTTTCTTT. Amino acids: CASSLSIADDTEAFF.

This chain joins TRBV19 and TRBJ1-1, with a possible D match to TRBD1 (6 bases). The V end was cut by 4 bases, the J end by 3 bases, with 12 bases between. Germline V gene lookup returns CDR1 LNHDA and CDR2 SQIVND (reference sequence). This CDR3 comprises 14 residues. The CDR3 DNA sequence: TGTGCCAGTAGTAATTTGGACAGTGACACTGAAGCTTTCTTT. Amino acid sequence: CASSNLDSDTEAFF.